This T cell receptor beta chain was sequenced for a study of metastatic and nonmetastatic thyroid tumors. The wider study: Repertoire data that came from the blood and tumor or nodule tissue of malignant and benign thyroid patients were compared.

Study-wide points: Reported TCR beta diversity, measured in blood and tumor, was significantly higher for malignant thyroid tumors than for benign nodules.

V was pared by 3 bases and J by 13 bases, with 13 bases between. Germline V gene lookup returns CDR1 DFQATT and CDR2 SNEGSKA (reference sequence). CDR3 length: 12 residues. Only a few counts were recorded for this clone. The target antigen is unknown. Prior to thyroid surgery, none of the patients had received any treatment. Authors' processing steps: A distant-metastasis classifier for papillary thyroid cancer was built using CDR3 differences across clinicopathological groups. TCRdb reprocessed the PCR reads using MiXCR. The V and J calls were determined by TCRdb, not by the authors. The sample includes approximately 40,000 clones, 28% of them seen just once.

This TCR derives from a male donor with papillary thyroid cancer or a benign thyroid nodule (not recorded which). Some clones in this sample may be carry-over from other donors' samples. The chain links TRBV20-1 to TRBJ1-6; possible D gene TRBD1, 5 bases. The sample taken for sequencing was blood. The CDR3, as DNA: TGCAGTGCTAGGGGGGTTCAGTTTCCCCTCCACTTT. It is translated as CSARGVQFPLHF.